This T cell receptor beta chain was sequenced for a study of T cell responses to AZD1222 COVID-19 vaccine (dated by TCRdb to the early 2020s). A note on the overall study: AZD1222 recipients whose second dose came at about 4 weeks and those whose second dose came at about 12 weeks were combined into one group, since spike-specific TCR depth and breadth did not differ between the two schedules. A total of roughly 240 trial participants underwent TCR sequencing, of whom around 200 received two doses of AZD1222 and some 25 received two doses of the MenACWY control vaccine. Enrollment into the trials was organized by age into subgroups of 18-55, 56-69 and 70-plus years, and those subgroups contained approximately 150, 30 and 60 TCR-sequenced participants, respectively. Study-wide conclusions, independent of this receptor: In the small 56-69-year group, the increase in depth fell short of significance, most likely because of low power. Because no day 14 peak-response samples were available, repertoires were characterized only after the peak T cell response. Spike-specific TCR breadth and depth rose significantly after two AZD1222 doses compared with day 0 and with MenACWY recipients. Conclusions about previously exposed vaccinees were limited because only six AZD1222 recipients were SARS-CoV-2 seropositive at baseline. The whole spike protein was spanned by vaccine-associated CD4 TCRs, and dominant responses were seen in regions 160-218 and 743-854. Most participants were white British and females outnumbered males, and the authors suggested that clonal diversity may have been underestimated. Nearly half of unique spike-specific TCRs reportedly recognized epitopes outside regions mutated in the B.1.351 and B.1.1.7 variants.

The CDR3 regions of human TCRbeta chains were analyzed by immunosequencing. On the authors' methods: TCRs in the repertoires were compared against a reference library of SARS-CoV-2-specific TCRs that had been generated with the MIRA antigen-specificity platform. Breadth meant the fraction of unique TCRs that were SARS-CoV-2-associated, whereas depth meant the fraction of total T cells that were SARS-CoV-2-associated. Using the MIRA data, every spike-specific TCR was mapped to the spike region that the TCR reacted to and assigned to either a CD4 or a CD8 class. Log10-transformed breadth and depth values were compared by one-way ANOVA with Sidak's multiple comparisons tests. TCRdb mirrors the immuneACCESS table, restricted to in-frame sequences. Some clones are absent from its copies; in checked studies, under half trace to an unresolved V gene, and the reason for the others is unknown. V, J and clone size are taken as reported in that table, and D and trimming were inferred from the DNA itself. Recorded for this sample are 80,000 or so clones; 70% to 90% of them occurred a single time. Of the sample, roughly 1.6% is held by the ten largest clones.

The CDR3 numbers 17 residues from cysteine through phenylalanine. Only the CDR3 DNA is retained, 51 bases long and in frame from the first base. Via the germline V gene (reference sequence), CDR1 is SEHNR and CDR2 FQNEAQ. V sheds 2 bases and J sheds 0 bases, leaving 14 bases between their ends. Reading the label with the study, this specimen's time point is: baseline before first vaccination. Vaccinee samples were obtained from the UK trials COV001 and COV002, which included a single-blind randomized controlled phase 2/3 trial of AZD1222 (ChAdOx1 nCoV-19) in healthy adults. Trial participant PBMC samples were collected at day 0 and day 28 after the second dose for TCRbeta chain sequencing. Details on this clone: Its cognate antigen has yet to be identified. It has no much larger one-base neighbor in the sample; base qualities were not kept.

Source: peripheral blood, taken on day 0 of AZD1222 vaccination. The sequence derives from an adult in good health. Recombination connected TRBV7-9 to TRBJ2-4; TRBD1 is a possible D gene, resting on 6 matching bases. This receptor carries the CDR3 CASSLFGQLLAKNIQYF. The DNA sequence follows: TGTGCCAGCAGCTTATTCGGACAGCTTTTAGCCAAAAACATTCAGTACTTC.